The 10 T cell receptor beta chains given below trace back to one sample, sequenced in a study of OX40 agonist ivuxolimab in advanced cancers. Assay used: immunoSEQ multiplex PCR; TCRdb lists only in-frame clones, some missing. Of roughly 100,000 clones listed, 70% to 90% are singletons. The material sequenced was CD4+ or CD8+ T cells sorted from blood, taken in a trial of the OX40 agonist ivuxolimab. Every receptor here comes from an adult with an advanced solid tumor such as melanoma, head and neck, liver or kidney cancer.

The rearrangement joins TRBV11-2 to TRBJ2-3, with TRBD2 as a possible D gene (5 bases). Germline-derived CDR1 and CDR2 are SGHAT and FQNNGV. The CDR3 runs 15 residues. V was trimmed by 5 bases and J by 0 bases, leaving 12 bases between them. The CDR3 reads CASSLPASSTDTQYF. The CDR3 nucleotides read TGTGCCAGCAGCCTCCCGGCTAGCAGCACAGATACGCAGTATTTT.

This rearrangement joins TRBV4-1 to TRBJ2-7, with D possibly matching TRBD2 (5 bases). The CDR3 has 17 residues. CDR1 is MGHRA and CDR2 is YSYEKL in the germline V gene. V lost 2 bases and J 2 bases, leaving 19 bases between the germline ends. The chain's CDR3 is CASSQSWRSGAAYEQYF. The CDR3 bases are TGCGCCAGCAGCCAATCCTGGAGAAGCGGAGCCGCCTACGAGCAGTACTTC.

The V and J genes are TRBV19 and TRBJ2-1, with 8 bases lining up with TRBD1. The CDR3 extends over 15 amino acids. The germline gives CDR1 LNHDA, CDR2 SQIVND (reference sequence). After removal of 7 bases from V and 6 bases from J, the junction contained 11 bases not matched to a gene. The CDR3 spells CASTHQGAGSNEQFF. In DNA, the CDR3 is TGTGCCAGTACCCACCAGGGGGCTGGCAGCAATGAGCAGTTCTTC.

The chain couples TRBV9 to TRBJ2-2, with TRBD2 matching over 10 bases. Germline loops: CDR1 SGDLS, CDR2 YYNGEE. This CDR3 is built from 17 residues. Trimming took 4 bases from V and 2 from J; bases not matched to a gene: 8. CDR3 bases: TGTGCCAGCAGCACCCCCGGGACTAGCGTTAACACCGGGGAGCTGTTTTTT. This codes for CASSTPGTSVNTGELFF. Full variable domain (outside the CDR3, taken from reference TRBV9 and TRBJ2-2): DSGVTQTPKHLITATGQRVTLRCSPRSGDLSVYWYQQSLDQGLQFLIQYYNGEERAKGNILERFSAQQFPDLHSELNLSSLELGDSALYFCASSTPGTSVNTGELFFGEGSRLTVL.

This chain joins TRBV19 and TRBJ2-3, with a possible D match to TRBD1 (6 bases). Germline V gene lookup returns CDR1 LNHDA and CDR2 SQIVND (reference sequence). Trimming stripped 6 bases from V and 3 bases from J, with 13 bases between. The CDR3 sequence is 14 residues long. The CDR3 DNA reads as TGTGCCAGTAGGGGGGCAGGGTGGACAGATACGCAGTATTTT. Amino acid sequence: CASRGAGWTDTQYF.

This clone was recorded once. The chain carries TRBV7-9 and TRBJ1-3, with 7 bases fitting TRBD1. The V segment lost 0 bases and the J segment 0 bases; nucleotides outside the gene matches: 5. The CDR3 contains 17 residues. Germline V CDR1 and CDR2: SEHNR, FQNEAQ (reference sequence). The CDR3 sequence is CASSLAGRGSSGNTIYF. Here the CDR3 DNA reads TGTGCCAGCAGCTTAGCGGGCAGGGGGAGCTCTGGAAACACCATATATTTT.

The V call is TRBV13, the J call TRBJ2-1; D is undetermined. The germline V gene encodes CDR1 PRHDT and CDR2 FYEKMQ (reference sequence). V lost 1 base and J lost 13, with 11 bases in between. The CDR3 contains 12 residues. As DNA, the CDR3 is TGTGCCAGCAGCTTAGCCGAACAGTTACAGTTCTTC. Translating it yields CASSLAEQLQFF.

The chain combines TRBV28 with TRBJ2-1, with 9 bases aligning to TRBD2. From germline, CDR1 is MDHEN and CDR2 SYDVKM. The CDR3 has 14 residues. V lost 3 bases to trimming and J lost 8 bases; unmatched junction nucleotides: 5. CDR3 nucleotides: TGTGCCAGCAGTTTGGGCGGGAGGGCGGATGAGCAGTTCTTC. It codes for CASSLGGRADEQFF.

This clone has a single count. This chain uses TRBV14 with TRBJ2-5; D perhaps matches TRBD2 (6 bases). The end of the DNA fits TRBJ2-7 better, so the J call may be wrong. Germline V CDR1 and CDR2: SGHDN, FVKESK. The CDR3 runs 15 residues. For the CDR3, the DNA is TGTGCCAGCAGCCAAGACCCCCTAGCGCCCTACGAGCAGTACTTC. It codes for CASSQDPLAPYEQYF.

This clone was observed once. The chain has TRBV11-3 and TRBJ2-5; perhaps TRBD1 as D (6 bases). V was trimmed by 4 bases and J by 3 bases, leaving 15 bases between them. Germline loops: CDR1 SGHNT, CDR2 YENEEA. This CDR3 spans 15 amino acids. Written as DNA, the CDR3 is TGTGCCAGCAGCTCCTGGGGGCGCCCCGAAGAGACCCAGTACTTC. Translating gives CASSSWGRPEETQYF.